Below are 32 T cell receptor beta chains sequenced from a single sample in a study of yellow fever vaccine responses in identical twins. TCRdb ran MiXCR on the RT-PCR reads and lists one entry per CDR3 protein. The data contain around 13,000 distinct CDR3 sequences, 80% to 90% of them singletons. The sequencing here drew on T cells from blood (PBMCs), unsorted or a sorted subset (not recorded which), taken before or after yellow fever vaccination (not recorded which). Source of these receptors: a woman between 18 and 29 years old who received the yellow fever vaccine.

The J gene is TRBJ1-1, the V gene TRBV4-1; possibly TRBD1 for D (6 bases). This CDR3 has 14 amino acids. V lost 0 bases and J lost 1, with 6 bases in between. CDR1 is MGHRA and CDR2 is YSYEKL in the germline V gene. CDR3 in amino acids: CASSQEQGNTEAFF. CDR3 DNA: TGCGCCAGCAGCCAAGAACAGGGGAACACTGAAGCTTTCTTT.

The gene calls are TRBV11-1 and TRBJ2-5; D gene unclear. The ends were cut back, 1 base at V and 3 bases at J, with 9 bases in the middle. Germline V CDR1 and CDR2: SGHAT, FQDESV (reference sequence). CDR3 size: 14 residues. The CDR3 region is CASSLDLEKETQYF. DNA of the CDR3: TGTGCCAGCAGCTTAGACTTGGAAAAAGAGACCCAGTACTTC.

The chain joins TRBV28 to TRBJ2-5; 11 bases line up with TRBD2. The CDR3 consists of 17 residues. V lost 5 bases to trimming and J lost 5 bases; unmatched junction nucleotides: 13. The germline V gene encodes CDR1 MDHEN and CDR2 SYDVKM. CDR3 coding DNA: TGTGCCAGCAGTACGGCTAGCGGGGGGAAAGTAAGGGAGACCCAGTACTTC. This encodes CASSTASGGKVRETQYF.

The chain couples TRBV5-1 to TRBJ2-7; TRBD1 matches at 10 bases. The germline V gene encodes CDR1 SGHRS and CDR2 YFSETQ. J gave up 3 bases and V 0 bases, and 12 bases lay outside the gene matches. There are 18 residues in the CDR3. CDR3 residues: CASSLGWGGTGVFYEQYF. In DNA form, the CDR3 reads TGCGCCAGCAGCTTGGGGTGGGGCGGGACAGGGGTATTCTACGAGCAGTACTTC.

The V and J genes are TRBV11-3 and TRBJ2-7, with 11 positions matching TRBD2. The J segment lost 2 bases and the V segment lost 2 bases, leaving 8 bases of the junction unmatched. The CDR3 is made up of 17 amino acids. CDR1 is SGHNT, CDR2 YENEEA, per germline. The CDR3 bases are TGTGCCAGCAGCTTATTATCTAGCGGGAGGTTCACCTACGAGCAGTACTTC. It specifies CASSLLSSGRFTYEQYF.

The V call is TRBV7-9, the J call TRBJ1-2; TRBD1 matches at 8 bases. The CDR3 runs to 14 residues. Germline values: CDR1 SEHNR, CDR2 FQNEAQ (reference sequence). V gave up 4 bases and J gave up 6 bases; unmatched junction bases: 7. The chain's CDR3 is CASSYLGRGHGYTF. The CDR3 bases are TGTGCCAGCAGCTACCTCGGCAGGGGGCATGGCTACACCTTC.

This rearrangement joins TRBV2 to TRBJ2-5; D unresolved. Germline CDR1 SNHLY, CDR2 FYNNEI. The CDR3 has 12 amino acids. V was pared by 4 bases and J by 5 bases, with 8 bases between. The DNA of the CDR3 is TGTGCCAGCAGTGTTTCCCGGGAGACCCAGTACTTC. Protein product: CASSVSRETQYF.

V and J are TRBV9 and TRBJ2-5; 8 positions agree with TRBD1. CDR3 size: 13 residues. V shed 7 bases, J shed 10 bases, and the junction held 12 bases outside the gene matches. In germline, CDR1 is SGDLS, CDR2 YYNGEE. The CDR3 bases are TGTGCCAGCCGGGGGACAGGCGAAGGGGACCAGTACTTC. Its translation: CASRGTGEGDQYF. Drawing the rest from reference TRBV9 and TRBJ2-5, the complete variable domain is DSGVTQTPKHLITATGQRVTLRCSPRSGDLSVYWYQQSLDQGLQFLIQYYNGEERAKGNILERFSAQQFPDLHSELNLSSLELGDSALYFCASRGTGEGDQYFGPGTRLLVL.

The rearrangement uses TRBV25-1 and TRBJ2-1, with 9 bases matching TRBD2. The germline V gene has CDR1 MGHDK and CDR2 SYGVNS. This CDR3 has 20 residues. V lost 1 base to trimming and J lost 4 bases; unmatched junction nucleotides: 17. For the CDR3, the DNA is TGTGCCAGCAGTGAATTTCTTGCGGGGGGGTATGATTTCGGTTACAATGAGCAGTTCTTC. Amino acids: CASSEFLAGGYDFGYNEQFF.

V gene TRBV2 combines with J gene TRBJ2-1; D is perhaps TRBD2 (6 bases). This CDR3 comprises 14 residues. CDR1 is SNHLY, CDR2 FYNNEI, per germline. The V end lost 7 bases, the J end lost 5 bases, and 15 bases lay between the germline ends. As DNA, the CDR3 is TGTGCCAGCACCCGACGAGGAGGGGACAATGAGCAGTTCTTC. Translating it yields CASTRRGGDNEQFF.

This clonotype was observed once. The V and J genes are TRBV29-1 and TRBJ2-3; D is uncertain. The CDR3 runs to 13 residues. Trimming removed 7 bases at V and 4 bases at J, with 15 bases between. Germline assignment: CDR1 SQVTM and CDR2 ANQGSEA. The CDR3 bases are TGCAGCGCTAATACCAAGGGTGCAGATACGCAGTATTTT. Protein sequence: CSANTKGADTQYF.

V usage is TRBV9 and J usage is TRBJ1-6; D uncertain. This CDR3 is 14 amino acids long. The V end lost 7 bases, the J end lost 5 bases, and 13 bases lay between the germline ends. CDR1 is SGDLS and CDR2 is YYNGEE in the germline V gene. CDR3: CASQAGFHNSPLHF. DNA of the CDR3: TGTGCCAGCCAAGCCGGGTTCCATAATTCACCCCTCCACTTT.

CDR3 in amino acids: CASALRADNIYEQYF. CDR3 sequence (DNA): TGTGCCAGCGCACTAAGGGCCGACAACATTTACGAGCAGTACTTC. This rearrangement joins TRBV5-6 to TRBJ2-7; D is uncertain. There are 15 residues in the CDR3. Trimming left V 7 bases short and J 4 bases short, with 21 bases between. Looked up from germline, CDR1 is SGHDT and CDR2 is YYEEEE.

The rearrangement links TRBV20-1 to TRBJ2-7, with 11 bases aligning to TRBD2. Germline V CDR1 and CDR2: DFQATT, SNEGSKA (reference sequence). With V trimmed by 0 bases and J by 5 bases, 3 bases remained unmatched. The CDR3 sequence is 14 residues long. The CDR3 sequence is CSARDSGRVHEQYF. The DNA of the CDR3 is TGCAGTGCTAGAGATAGCGGGAGGGTCCACGAGCAGTACTTC.

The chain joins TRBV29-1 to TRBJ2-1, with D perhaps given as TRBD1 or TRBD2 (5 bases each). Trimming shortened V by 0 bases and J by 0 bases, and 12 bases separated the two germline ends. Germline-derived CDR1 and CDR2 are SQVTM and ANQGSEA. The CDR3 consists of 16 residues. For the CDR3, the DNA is TGCAGCGTTGAAGATCAGGGTGGGAGCTCCTACAATGAGCAGTTCTTC. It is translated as CSVEDQGGSSYNEQFF.

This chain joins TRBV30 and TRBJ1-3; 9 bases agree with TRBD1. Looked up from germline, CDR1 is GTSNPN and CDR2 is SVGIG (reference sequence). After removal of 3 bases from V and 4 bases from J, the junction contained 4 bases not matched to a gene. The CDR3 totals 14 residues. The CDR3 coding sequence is TGTGCCTGGAGCGGACAGGGGACAGGAAACACCATATATTTT. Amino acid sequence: CAWSGQGTGNTIYF.

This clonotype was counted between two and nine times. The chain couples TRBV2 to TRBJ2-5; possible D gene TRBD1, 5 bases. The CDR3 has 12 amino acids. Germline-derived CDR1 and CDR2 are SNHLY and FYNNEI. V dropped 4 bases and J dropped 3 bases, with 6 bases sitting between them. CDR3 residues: CASSVGEETQYF. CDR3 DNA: TGTGCCAGCAGTGTAGGGGAAGAGACCCAGTACTTC. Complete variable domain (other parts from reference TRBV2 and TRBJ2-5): EPEVTQTPSHQVTQMGQEVILRCVPISNHLYFYWYRQILGQKVEFLVSFYNNEISEKSEIFDDQFSVERPDGSNFTLKIRSTKLEDSAMYFCASSVGEETQYFGPGTRLLVL.

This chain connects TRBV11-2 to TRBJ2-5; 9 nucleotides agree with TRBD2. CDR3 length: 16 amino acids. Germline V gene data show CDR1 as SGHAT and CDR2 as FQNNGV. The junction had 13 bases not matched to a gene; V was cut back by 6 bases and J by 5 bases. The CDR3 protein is CASSLRLLGLAETQYF. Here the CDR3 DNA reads TGTGCCAGCAGTCTACGGCTTCTGGGACTAGCCGAGACCCAGTACTTC.

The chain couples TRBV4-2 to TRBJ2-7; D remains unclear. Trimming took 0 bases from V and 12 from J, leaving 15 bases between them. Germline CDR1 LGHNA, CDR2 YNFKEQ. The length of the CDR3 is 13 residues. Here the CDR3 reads CASSQDRGGRPYF. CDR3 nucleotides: TGTGCCAGCAGCCAAGATCGCGGCGGCAGGCCGTACTTC.

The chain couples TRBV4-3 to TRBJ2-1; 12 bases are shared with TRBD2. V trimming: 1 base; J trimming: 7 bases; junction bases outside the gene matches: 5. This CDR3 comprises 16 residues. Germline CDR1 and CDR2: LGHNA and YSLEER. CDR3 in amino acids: CASSQASGGGKNEQFF. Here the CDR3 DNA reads TGCGCCAGCAGCCAAGCTAGCGGGGGGGGTAAGAATGAGCAGTTCTTC.

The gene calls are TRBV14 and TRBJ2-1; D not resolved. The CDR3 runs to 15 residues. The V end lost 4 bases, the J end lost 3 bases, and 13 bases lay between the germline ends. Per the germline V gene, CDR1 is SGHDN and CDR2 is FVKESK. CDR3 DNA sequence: TGTGCCAGCAGCCGGGGATTGGGCAACTACAATGAGCAGTTCTTC. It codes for CASSRGLGNYNEQFF.

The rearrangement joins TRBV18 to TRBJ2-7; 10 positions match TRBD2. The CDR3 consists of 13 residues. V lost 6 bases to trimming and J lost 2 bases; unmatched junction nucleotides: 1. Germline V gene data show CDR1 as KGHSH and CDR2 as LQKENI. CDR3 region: CASSGLAAYEQYF. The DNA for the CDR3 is TGTGCCAGCTCCGGACTAGCGGCCTACGAGCAGTACTTC.

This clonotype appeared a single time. The CDR3 here is CSATGHEQYF. The CDR3 DNA reads as TGCAGCGCCACAGGGCACGAGCAGTACTTC. V is TRBV29-1 and J is TRBJ2-7; perhaps TRBD1 as D (6 bases). Per germline, CDR1 SQVTM and CDR2 ANQGSEA. This CDR3 spans 10 amino acids. V dropped 7 bases and J dropped 5 bases, with 9 bases sitting between them.

The CDR3 loop is CASGPRTQYF. The CDR3 DNA is TGTGCCAGCGGGCCCCGGACCCAGTACTTC. This chain links TRBV6-6 with TRBJ2-5; D gene uncertain. The CDR3 is 10 residues long. Germline CDR1 reads MNHNY; CDR2 reads SVGAGI (reference sequence). The V gene lost 8 bases and the J gene lost 7 bases, with 8 bases spanning the gap.

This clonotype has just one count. The CDR3 sequence is CSVEPRGAYNEQFF. DNA for the CDR3: TGCAGCGTTGAACCCCGCGGGGCTTACAATGAGCAGTTCTTC. This chain joins TRBV29-1 and TRBJ2-1, with a possible D match to TRBD2 (6 bases). Trimming shortened V by 2 bases and J by 4 bases, and 12 bases separated the two germline ends. Germline assignment: CDR1 SQVTM and CDR2 ANQGSEA. CDR3 length: 14 amino acids.

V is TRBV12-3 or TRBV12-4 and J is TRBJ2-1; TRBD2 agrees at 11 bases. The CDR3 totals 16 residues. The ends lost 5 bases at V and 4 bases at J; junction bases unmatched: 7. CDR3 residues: CASSRLAGTLYNEQFF. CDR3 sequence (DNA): TGTGCCAGCAGTAGACTAGCGGGGACATTGTACAATGAGCAGTTCTTC.

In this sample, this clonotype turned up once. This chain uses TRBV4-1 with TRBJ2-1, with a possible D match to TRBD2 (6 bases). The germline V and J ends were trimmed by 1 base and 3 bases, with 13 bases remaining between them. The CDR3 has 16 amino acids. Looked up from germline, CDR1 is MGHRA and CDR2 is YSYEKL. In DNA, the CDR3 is TGCGCCAGCAGCCAAGCCCTGACTAGAAACTACAATGAGCAGTTCTTC. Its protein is CASSQALTRNYNEQFF.

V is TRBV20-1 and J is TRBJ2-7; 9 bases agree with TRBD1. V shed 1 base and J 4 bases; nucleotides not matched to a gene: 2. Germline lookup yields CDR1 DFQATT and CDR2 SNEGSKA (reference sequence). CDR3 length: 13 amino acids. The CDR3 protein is CSARGQGDYEQYF. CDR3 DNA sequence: TGCAGTGCTAGAGGACAGGGGGATTACGAGCAGTACTTC.

CDR3 sequence reads: CASSPDRGANIQYF. For the CDR3, the DNA is TGTGCCAGCAGTCCGGACAGGGGGGCCAACATTCAGTACTTC. The V call is TRBV28, the J call TRBJ2-4; 10 bases are shared with TRBD1. The J segment lost 7 bases and the V segment lost 5 bases, leaving 5 bases of the junction unmatched. Germline lookup yields CDR1 MDHEN and CDR2 SYDVKM. The CDR3 has 14 residues.

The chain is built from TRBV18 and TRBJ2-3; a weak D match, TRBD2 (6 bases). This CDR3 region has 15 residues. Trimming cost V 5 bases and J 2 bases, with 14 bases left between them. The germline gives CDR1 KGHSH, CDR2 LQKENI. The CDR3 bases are TGTGCCAGCTCATTGGGCGCGGGGATCACAGATACGCAGTATTTT. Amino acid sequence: CASSLGAGITDTQYF.

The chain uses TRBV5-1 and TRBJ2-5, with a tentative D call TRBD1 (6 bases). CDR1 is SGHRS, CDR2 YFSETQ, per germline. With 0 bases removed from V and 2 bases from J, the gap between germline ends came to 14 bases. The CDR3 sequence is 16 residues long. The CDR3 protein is CASSLGGTNSQETQYF. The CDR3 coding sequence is TGCGCCAGCAGCTTGGGGGGGACAAATTCACAAGAGACCCAGTACTTC.

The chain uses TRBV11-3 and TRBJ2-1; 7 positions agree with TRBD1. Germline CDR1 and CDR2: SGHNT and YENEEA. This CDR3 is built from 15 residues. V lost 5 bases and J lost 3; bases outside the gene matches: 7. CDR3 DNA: TGTGCCAGCAGCCTGACAGGGACCTACTACAATGAGCAGTTCTTC. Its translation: CASSLTGTYYNEQFF.